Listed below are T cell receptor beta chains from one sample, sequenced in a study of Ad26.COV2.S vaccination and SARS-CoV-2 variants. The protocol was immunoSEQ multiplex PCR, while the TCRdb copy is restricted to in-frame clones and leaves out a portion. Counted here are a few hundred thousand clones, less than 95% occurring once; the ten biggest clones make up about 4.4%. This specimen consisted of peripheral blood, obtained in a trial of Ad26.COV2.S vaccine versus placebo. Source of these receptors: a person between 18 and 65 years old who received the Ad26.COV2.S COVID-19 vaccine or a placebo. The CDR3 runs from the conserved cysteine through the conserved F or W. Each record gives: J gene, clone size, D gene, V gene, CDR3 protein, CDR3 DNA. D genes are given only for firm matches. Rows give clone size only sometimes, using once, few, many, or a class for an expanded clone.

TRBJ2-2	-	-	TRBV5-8	CASSLVAVLTGELFF	TGTGCCAGCAGCTTAGTAGCGGTCTTGACCGGGGAGCTGTTTTTT
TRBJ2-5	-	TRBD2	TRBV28	CASSLLAGGQETQYF	TGTGCCAGCAGCCTACTAGCGGGAGGGCAAGAGACCCAGTACTTC
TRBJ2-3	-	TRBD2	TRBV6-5	CASSSGGRTDTQYF	TGTGCCAGCAGTTCGGGAGGTCGGACAGATACGCAGTATTTT
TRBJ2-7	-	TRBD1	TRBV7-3	CASSRDRVEVKYF	TGTGCCAGCAGCCGGGACAGGGTCGAGGTGAAGTACTTC
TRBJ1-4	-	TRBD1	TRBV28	CATQQGFLEELFF	TGTGCCACCCAACAGGGGTTTTTGGAGGAACTGTTTTTT
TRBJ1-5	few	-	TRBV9	CASSAGVNQPQHF	TGTGCCAGCAGCGCGGGAGTTAATCAGCCCCAGCATTTT
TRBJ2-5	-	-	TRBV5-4	CASSGMARTEETQYF	TGTGCCAGCAGCGGCATGGCGAGAACCGAAGAGACCCAGTACTTC
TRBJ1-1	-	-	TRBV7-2	CASSARDMNTEAFF	TGTGCCAGCAGCGCCCGGGACATGAACACTGAAGCTTTCTTT
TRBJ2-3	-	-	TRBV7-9	CASSFAANTDTQYF	TGTGCCAGCAGCTTCGCTGCCAACACAGATACGCAGTATTTT
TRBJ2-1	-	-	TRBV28	CASSLNPLSYNEQFF	TGTGCCAGCAGTTTAAACCCTCTCTCCTACAATGAGCAGTTCTTC
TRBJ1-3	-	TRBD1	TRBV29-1	CSVRGQGGNTIYF	TGCAGCGTTAGAGGACAGGGAGGAAACACCATATATTTT
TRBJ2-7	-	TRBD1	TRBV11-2	CASSQGQGASYEQYF	TGTGCCAGCAGCCAGGGACAGGGGGCGTCCTACGAGCAGTACTTC
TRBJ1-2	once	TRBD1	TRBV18	CASSPRQGDYGYTF	TGTGCCAGCTCACCTCGACAGGGGGACTATGGCTACACCTTC
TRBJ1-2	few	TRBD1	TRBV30	CAGGQDYGYTF	TGTGCCGGGGGACAGGACTATGGCTACACCTTC
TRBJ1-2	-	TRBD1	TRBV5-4	CASSPDRDTNYGYTF	TGTGCCAGCAGCCCGGACAGGGATACTAACTATGGCTACACCTTC
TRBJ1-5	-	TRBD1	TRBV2	CASTTGGQPQHF	TGTGCCAGCACGACAGGGGGGCAGCCCCAGCATTTT
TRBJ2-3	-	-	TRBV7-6	CASSFSPAQTSTDTQYF	TGTGCCAGCAGCTTTTCTCCCGCGCAGACTAGCACAGATACGCAGTATTTT
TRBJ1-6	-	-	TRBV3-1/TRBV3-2	CASSQGGSDSPLHF	TGTGCCAGCAGCCAAGGCGGGAGTGATTCACCCCTCCACTTT
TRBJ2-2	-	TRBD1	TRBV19	CASKTGDGTGELFF	TGTGCCAGTAAGACAGGGGACGGGACCGGGGAGCTGTTTTTT
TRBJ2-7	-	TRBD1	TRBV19	CASSTRPGQGMQYF	TGTGCCAGTAGTACCCGACCGGGACAGGGAATGCAGTACTTC
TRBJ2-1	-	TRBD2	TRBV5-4	CASSQTGGWEDEQFF	TGTGCCAGCAGCCAGACGGGAGGCTGGGAGGATGAGCAGTTCTTC
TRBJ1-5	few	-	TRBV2	CASSFDRRVRQPQHF	TGTGCCAGCAGCTTTGACAGGAGGGTACGGCAGCCCCAGCATTTT
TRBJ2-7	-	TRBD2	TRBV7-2	CASSAKDWTSGFSGEQYF	TGTGCCAGCAGCGCTAAGGATTGGACTAGCGGATTTTCGGGGGAGCAGTACTTC
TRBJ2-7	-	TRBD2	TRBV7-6	CASSRRTSGSTDEQYF	TGTGCCAGCAGCCGAAGGACTAGCGGGAGCACCGACGAGCAGTACTTC
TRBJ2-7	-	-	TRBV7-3	CASSSRRDSSEQYF	TGTGCCAGCAGCTCACGGCGGGACAGTTCCGAGCAGTACTTC
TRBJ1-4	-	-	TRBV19	CASCRGAERVEKLFF	TGTGCCAGCTGCCGGGGCGCAGAAAGGGTTGAAAAACTGTTTTTT
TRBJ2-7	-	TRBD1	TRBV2	CASSPQGARVSYEQYF	TGTGCCAGCAGTCCACAGGGGGCGCGGGTTTCCTACGAGCAGTACTTC
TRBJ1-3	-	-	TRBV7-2	CASSKTLSGLGNTIYF	TGTGCCAGCAGTAAGACACTGTCAGGGCTCGGAAACACCATATATTTT
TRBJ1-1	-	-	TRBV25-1	CASSEFGMGNTEAFF	TGTGCCAGCAGTGAATTTGGGATGGGCAACACTGAAGCTTTCTTT
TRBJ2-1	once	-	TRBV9	CASSVGGGGVSYNEQFF	TGTGCCAGCAGCGTAGGAGGAGGGGGAGTATCCTACAATGAGCAGTTCTTC
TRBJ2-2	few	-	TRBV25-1	CASSEFSLGFGTGELFF	TGTGCCAGCAGTGAATTTAGTTTAGGGTTCGGCACCGGGGAGCTGTTTTTT
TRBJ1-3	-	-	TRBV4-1	CASAGSTGVGNTIYF	TGCGCCAGCGCCGGCTCGACAGGTGTTGGAAACACCATATATTTT
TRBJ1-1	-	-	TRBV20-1	CSARGTVEAFF	TGCAGTGCTAGAGGGACGGTCGAAGCTTTCTTT
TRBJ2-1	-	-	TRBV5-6	CASTLRGDEQFF	TGTGCCAGCACCCTACGAGGGGATGAGCAGTTCTTC
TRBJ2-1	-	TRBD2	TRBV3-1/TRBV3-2	CASSQDIGRREGPVNEQFF	TGTGCCAGCAGCCAAGATATCGGCCGGCGGGAGGGCCCAGTCAATGAGCAGTTCTTC
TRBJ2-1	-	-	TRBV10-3	CAISESKGEQFF	TGTGCCATCAGTGAGTCGAAAGGGGAGCAGTTCTTC
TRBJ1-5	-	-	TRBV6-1	CASSEQPNQGGQPQHF	TGTGCCAGCAGTGAACAGCCGAATCAGGGTGGTCAGCCCCAGCATTTT
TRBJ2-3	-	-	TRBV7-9	CASSLDSWRDADTQYF	TGTGCCAGCAGCTTAGATTCGTGGAGGGATGCTGATACGCAGTATTTT
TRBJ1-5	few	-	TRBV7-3	CASSLTPDQPQHF	TGTGCCAGCAGCTTAACGCCCGATCAGCCCCAGCATTTT
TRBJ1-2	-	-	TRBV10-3	CAISESFRWGYGYTF	TGTGCCATCAGTGAGTCGTTTCGGTGGGGCTATGGCTACACCTTC
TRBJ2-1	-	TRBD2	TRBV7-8	CASSSYGAGATEQFF	TGTGCCAGCAGCTCCTACGGAGCGGGAGCCACTGAGCAGTTCTTC
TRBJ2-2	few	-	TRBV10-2	CASSELLDNTGELFF	TGCGCCAGCAGTGAACTCCTAGATAACACCGGGGAGCTGTTTTTT
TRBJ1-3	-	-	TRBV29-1	CSVLTGILSGNTIYF	TGCAGCGTCCTAACGGGGATCCTCTCTGGAAACACCATATATTTT
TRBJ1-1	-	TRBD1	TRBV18	CASSPLPTGQGASDTEAFF	TGTGCCAGCTCGCCACTACCTACCGGACAGGGGGCTTCAGACACTGAAGCTTTCTTT
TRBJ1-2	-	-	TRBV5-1	CASSLEAVELYGYTF	TGCGCCAGCAGCTTGGAGGCAGTCGAACTCTATGGCTACACCTTC
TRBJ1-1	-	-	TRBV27	CASSLDRKMNTEAFF	TGTGCCAGCAGTTTGGACCGAAAGATGAACACTGAAGCTTTCTTT
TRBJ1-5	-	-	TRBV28	CASSSRKFNQPQHF	TGTGCCAGCAGCTCCCGGAAGTTTAATCAGCCCCAGCATTTT
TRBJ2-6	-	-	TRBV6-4	CASSDSGGANVLTF	TGTGCCAGCAGTGACTCGGGGGGGGCCAACGTCCTGACTTTC
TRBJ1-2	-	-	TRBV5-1	CASSLGGHTNYGYTF	TGCGCCAGCAGCTTGGGGGGACACACGAACTATGGCTACACCTTC
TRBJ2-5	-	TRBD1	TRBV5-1	CASSLEGTGAQETQYF	TGCGCCAGCAGTTTGGAAGGGACAGGGGCCCAAGAGACCCAGTACTTC
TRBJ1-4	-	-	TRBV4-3	CASSRGIFNEKLFF	TGCGCCAGCAGCCGGGGGATATTCAATGAAAAACTGTTTTTT
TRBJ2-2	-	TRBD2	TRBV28	CASSPGSGGAGELFF	TGTGCCAGCAGTCCCGGTTCGGGGGGGGCCGGGGAGCTGTTTTTT
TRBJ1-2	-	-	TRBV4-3	CASSQEARLGYGYTF	TGCGCCAGCAGCCAAGAGGCACGGCTCGGCTATGGCTACACCTTC
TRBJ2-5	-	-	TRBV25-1	CASSERFLQETQYF	TGTGCCAGCAGTGAAAGATTTTTACAAGAGACCCAGTACTTC
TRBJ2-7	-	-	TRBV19	CASSTGPHFYEQYF	TGTGCCAGTAGTACAGGGCCCCACTTCTACGAGCAGTACTTC
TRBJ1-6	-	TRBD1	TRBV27	CASSLFVGQGYNSPLHF	TGTGCCAGCAGTTTATTCGTTGGACAGGGATATAATTCACCCCTCCACTTT
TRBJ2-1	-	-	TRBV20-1	CSASGTGYNEQFF	TGCAGTGCTAGTGGCACTGGATACAATGAGCAGTTCTTC
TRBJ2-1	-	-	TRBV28	CASSLSYNEQFF	TGTGCCAGCAGCCTATCCTACAATGAGCAGTTCTTC
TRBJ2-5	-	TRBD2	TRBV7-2	CASSSGLAEETQYF	TGTGCCAGCAGCTCCGGACTAGCGGAAGAGACCCAGTACTTC
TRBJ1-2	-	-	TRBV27	CASSAHRFPLYGYTF	TGTGCCAGCAGTGCGCACAGATTCCCCCTCTATGGCTACACCTTC